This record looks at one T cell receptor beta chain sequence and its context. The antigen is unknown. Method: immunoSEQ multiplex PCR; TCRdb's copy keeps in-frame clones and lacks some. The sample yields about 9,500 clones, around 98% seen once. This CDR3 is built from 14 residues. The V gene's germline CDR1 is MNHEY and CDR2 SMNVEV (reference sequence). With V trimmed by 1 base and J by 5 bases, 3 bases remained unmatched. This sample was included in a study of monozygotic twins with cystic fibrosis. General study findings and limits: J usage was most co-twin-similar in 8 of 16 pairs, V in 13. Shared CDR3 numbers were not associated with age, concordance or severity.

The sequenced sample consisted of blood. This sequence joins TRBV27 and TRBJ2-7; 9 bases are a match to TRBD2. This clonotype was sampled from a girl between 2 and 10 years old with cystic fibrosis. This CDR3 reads CASSLLGLAHEQYF. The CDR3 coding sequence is TGTGCCAGCAGTTTATTGGGACTAGCCCACGAGCAGTACTTC.